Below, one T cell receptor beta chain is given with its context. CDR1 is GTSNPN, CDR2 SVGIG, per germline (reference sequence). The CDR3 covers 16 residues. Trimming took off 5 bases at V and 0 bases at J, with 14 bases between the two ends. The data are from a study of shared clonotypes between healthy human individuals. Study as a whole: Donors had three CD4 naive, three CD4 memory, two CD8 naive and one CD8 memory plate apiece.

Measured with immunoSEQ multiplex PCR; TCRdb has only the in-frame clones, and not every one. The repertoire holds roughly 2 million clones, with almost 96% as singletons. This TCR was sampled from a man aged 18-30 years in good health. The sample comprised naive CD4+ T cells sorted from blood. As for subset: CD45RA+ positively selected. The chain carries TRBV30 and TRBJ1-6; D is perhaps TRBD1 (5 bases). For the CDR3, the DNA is TGTGCCTGGCCTATACCCCAGGGCTCCTATAATTCACCCCTCCACTTT. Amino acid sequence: CAWPIPQGSYNSPLHF.